Following are 22 T cell receptor beta chains from one sample sequenced in a study of blood T cell repertoires in COVID-19. The table came from immunoSEQ multiplex PCR; TCRdb's copy has only in-frame clones and leaves some out. The sample has under 250,000 clones, 70% to 90% seen once. The sequenced sample was PBMCs or T cells enriched from blood (not recorded which). The receptors here all came from a woman in her fifties or sixties with acute COVID-19.

V is TRBV28 and J is TRBJ1-1; D may be TRBD1 (6 bases). The V gene lost 2 bases and the J gene lost 2 bases, with 9 bases spanning the gap. In germline, CDR1 is MDHEN, CDR2 SYDVKM. This CDR3 has 14 residues. The CDR3 nucleotides read TGTGCCAGCAGTTTAGGGGGCCAAAACACTGAAGCTTTCTTT. It is translated as CASSLGGQNTEAFF. The full variable domain, rest sourced from reference TRBV28 and TRBJ1-1, is DVKVTQSSRYLVKRTGEKVFLECVQDMDHENMFWYRQDPGLGLRLIYFSYDVKMKEKGDIPEGYSVSREKKERFSLILESASTNQTSMYLCASSLGGQNTEAFFGQGTRLTVV.

The rearrangement uses TRBV6-1 and TRBJ1-2; TRBD1 matches 9 bases. Per germline, CDR1 MNHNS and CDR2 SASEGT. Germline trimming cut 4 bases from V and 4 bases from J; bases unmatched to any gene: 10. This CDR3 is 16 amino acids long. CDR3 sequence (DNA): TGTGCCAGCAGTGGGGAACCAGGACAGGGGACCTATGGCTACACCTTC. Protein sequence: CASSGEPGQGTYGYTF.

V and J are TRBV5-1 and TRBJ2-7; no reliable D call. This CDR3 has 13 amino acids. Trimming took 3 bases from V and 0 from J, leaving 7 bases between them. Germline V gene lookup returns CDR1 SGHRS and CDR2 YFSETQ. The CDR3 spells CASSSFSSYEQYF. The CDR3 DNA is TGCGCCAGCAGCTCATTTAGCTCCTACGAGCAGTACTTC.

This clone was recorded only once. V usage is TRBV3-1 (or the pseudogene TRBV3-2) and J usage is TRBJ2-1; D gene uncertain. This CDR3 has 15 residues. Trimming shortened V by 3 bases and J by 0 bases, and 9 bases separated the two germline ends. The germline V gene has CDR1 LGHDT and CDR2 YNNKEL (reference sequence). The CDR3 loop is CASSQGAGSYNEQFF. The DNA for the CDR3 is TGTGCCAGCAGCCAGGGCGCAGGCTCCTACAATGAGCAGTTCTTC.

The genes are TRBV20-1 and TRBJ1-1; D is perhaps TRBD1 (5 bases). Germline CDR1 DFQATT, CDR2 SNEGSKA (reference sequence). CDR3 length: 10 amino acids. V was cut by 5 bases and J by 11 bases, with 12 bases left in between. This CDR3 reads CSAAGEGAFF. In DNA form, the CDR3 reads TGCAGTGCTGCGGGGGAGGGGGCTTTCTTT.

The chain is built from TRBV18 and TRBJ1-2; D may be TRBD1 (6 bases). This CDR3 spans 14 amino acids. V was cut by 2 bases and J by 5 bases, with 12 bases left in between. CDR1 and CDR2 from the germline V gene are KGHSH and LQKENI. In nucleotides, the CDR3 is TGTGCCAGCTCACCAGGACAGTTAAGATATGGCTACACCTTC. As protein: CASSPGQLRYGYTF.

This clone was found once. The J gene is TRBJ2-7, the V gene TRBV10-3; D unclear. V lost 3 bases, J lost 5 bases, and 11 bases lay in between. The V gene's germline CDR1 is ENHRY and CDR2 SYGVKD. This CDR3 contains 13 residues. CDR3 nucleotide sequence: TGTGCCATCAGTGATTTCCGGTCTGACGAGCAGTACTTC. Translated: CAISDFRSDEQYF.

This chain connects TRBV4-3 to TRBJ1-3, with D tentatively TRBD1 (6 bases). CDR1 LGHNA and CDR2 YSLEER come from the germline V gene. Trimming removed 0 bases at V and 0 bases at J, with 15 bases between. There are 18 residues in the CDR3. CDR3 sequence (DNA): TGCGCCAGCAGCCAAGATTGGTGGGGGGGGGCCTCTGGAAACACCATATATTTT. Translating it yields CASSQDWWGGASGNTIYF.

This rearrangement joins TRBV6-2 or TRBV6-3 to TRBJ1-5, with D uncertain. The CDR3 spans 19 residues. Trimming stripped 4 bases from V and 0 bases from J, with 22 bases between. Germline CDR1 reads MNHEY; CDR2 reads SVGEGT. Written as DNA, the CDR3 is TGTGCCAGCAGTTTAGGAGGCCTCGGCTCCGAGGCTAGCAATCAGCCCCAGCATTTT. Translating it yields CASSLGGLGSEASNQPQHF.

This clone was seen once. This chain links TRBV24-1 with TRBJ1-2; unclear D gene. Trimming stripped 6 bases from V and 2 bases from J, with 18 bases between. The CDR3 totals 16 residues. Germline values: CDR1 KGHDR, CDR2 SFDVKD. The DNA of the CDR3 is TGTGCCACCAGTCCGCCCCCGACTACCAGGAACTATGGCTACACCTTC. This gives the protein CATSPPPTTRNYGYTF.

This clone has just a few counts. This chain links TRBV30 with TRBJ1-1, with 8 positions matching TRBD1. V was clipped by 5 bases and J by 0 bases; unmatched bases: 2. Germline-derived CDR1 and CDR2 are GTSNPN and SVGIG (reference sequence). There are 13 residues in the CDR3. CDR3 nucleotide sequence: TGTGCCTGGGCAGGGGGCCTGAACACTGAAGCTTTCTTT. This codes for CAWAGGLNTEAFF.

This chain joins TRBV27 and TRBJ1-6; TRBD1 aligns across 8 bases. The CDR3 is 17 amino acids. The junction had 7 bases not matched to a gene; V was cut back by 1 base and J by 5 bases. The germline CDR1 and CDR2 sequences are MNHEY and SMNVEV (reference sequence). CDR3 protein: CASSLFWSGQDNSPLHF. The CDR3 DNA reads as TGTGCCAGCAGTTTATTCTGGTCGGGACAGGATAATTCACCCCTCCACTTT.

This chain links TRBV7-3 with TRBJ2-3, with D maybe TRBD2 (6 bases). The CDR3 sequence is 15 residues long. CDR1 and CDR2 from the germline V gene are SGHTA and FQGTGA. V was shortened by 5 bases and J by 0 bases, with 12 bases between the two germline ends. The CDR3 region is CASSRLVSSTDTQYF. The DNA for the CDR3 is TGTGCCAGCAGCCGACTAGTATCTAGCACAGATACGCAGTATTTT.

The DNA for the CDR3 is TGCAGCGTTGATGCCAGGGCGATGAACACTGAAGCTTTCTTT. Translating gives CSVDARAMNTEAFF. The genes are TRBV29-1 and TRBJ1-1, with a possible D match to TRBD1 (5 bases). Germline V CDR1 and CDR2: SQVTM, ANQGSEA. The CDR3 consists of 14 residues. The ends were cut back, 3 bases at V and 0 bases at J, with 11 bases in the middle.

The chain has TRBV6-1 and TRBJ2-3, with 10 bases matching TRBD2. The CDR3 consists of 17 residues. Germline values: CDR1 MNHNS, CDR2 SASEGT. Trimming at V came to 2 bases and at J to 0 bases, leaving 5 bases not matched to a gene. CDR3 DNA: TGTGCCAGCAGTGAACAGCGGGGGGGCTCTAGCACAGATACGCAGTATTTT. Amino acid sequence: CASSEQRGGSSTDTQYF.

About this clone: Different DNA sequences within this sample yield the same CDR3. V and J are TRBV3-1 (or the pseudogene TRBV3-2) and TRBJ1-1; 7 bases align to TRBD1. This CDR3 is built from 14 residues. V gave up 2 bases and J gave up 1 base; unmatched junction bases: 1. CDR1 is LGHDT and CDR2 is YNNKEL in the germline V gene (reference sequence). CDR3 nucleotide sequence: TGTGCCAGCAGCCAAACAGGGGCGAACACTGAAGCTTTCTTT. As protein: CASSQTGANTEAFF.

The table lists this clone with a count of one. J is TRBJ1-5 and V is TRBV18; possible D gene TRBD1, 6 bases. The CDR3 totals 14 residues. The V and J ends lost 5 bases and 4 bases respectively, with 12 bases between them. CDR1 KGHSH and CDR2 LQKENI come from the germline V gene. CDR3 nucleotides: TGTGCCAGCTCAAAGGGGACAAAAAATCAGCCCCAGCATTTT. Translation: CASSKGTKNQPQHF.

J is TRBJ2-5 and V is TRBV2, with D tentatively TRBD1 (6 bases). CDR3 length: 12 amino acids. Germline values: CDR1 SNHLY, CDR2 FYNNEI. The V end lost 7 bases, the J end lost 5 bases, and 11 bases lay between the germline ends. The CDR3 loop reads CASKLGGETQYF. The CDR3 DNA reads as TGTGCCAGCAAACTAGGGGGTGAGACCCAGTACTTC. Full variable domain (missing parts from reference TRBV2 and TRBJ2-5): EPEVTQTPSHQVTQMGQEVILRCVPISNHLYFYWYRQILGQKVEFLVSFYNNEISEKSEIFDDQFSVERPDGSNFTLKIRSTKLEDSAMYFCASKLGGETQYFGPGTRLLVL.

V usage is TRBV6-1 and J usage is TRBJ1-1; D unresolved. The CDR3 is made up of 15 amino acids. Trimming took off 3 bases at V and 0 bases at J, with 11 bases between the two ends. Germline-derived CDR1 and CDR2 are MNHNS and SASEGT. CDR3: CASSDSDTLNTEAFF. Written as DNA, the CDR3 is TGTGCCAGCAGTGATTCAGACACCTTGAACACTGAAGCTTTCTTT.

This clone was detected only a few times. The gene calls are TRBV27 and TRBJ1-1; 12 positions agree with TRBD1. This CDR3 has 16 residues. Germline values: CDR1 MNHEY, CDR2 SMNVEV (reference sequence). J lost 4 bases, V lost 3 bases, and 6 bases had no gene match. CDR3 amino acids: CASSLGQGAASTEAFF. The CDR3 nucleotides read TGTGCCAGCAGTTTGGGACAGGGGGCGGCGAGCACTGAAGCTTTCTTT.

The V call is TRBV4-1, the J call TRBJ1-5; D gene unclear. Trimming took off 0 bases at V and 0 bases at J, with 9 bases between the two ends. In germline, CDR1 is MGHRA, CDR2 YSYEKL. The CDR3 runs to 16 residues. The CDR3 protein is CASSQDEFGSNQPQHF. In DNA form, the CDR3 reads TGCGCCAGCAGCCAAGATGAGTTTGGTAGCAATCAGCCCCAGCATTTT.

The chain combines TRBV7-8 with TRBJ1-6; 7 bases agree with TRBD1. After removal of 1 base from V and 7 bases from J, the junction contained 7 bases not matched to a gene. The CDR3 contains 16 residues. Germline V CDR1 and CDR2: SGHVS, FQNEAQ. The CDR3 protein is CASSLGTGVGNSPLHF. The DNA for the CDR3 is TGTGCCAGCAGCTTAGGGACAGGTGTCGGGAATTCACCCCTCCACTTT.